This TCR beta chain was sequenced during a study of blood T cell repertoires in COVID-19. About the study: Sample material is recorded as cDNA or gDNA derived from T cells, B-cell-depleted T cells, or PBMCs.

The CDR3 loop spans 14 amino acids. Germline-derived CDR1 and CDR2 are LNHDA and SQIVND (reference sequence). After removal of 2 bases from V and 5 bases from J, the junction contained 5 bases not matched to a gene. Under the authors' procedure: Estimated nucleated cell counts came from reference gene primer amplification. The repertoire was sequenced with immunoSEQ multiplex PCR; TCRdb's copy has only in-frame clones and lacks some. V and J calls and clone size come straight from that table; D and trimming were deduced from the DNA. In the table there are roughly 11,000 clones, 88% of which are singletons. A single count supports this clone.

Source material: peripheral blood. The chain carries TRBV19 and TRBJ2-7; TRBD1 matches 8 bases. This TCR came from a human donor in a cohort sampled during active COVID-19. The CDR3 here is CASSIQGAGNEQYF. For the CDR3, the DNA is TGTGCCAGTAGTATACAGGGGGCGGGGAACGAGCAGTACTTC. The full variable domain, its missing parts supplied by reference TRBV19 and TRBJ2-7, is DGGITQSPKYLFRKEGQNVTLSCEQNLNHDAMYWYRQDPGQGLRLIYYSQIVNDFQKGDIAEGYSVSREKKESFPLTVTSAQKNPTAFYLCASSIQGAGNEQYFGPGTRLTVT.